Described below is a single TCR beta chain sequence and its context. The V gene lost 2 bases and the J gene lost 4 bases, with 6 bases spanning the gap. Germline V lookup: CDR1 MNHEY, CDR2 SVGAGI. The CDR3 sequence is 14 residues long. UMIs and sample barcodes were carried by the TCR alpha and TCR beta cDNA libraries that 5'RACE produced using constant-segment primers. MiXCR, run by TCRdb on the 5' RACE reads, gives a single entry per CDR3 protein. The sample lists approximately 240,000 distinct CDR3 sequences; less than 20% were seen once. The data were taken from a study of T-cell memory formation after mild COVID-19.

The sequence came from a man between 18 and 35 years old who had mild COVID-19 (a few samples of this study predate the infection). Cell type and time point are not known. Specimen: PBMCs or a T cell subset sorted from them (not recorded which). The chain recombines TRBV6-5 with TRBJ1-6; D is unclear. CDR3 sequence (DNA): TGTGCCAGCAGTTACGGGCTATATAATTCACCCCTCCACTTT. Its protein product is CASSYGLYNSPLHF.